These T cell receptor beta chains were read from a single sample in a study of Graves' ophthalmopathy and Graves' hyperthyroidism. TCRdb used MiXCR to reprocess the multiplex PCR reads, holding one entry per CDR3 protein. Of hundreds of thousands of distinct CDR3 sequences in the sample, around 21% were seen once. Sample: peripheral blood. These TCRs come from a woman between 18 and 29 years old with stable Graves' hyperthyroidism. The CDR3 runs from the conserved cysteine through the conserved F or W. D genes are given only for firm matches. Expanded clones get a size class; other rows say once, few or many, or leave the size out.

TGTGCCACTCTAGCGGGAGGTGACACCGGGGAGCTGTTTTTT	CATLAGGDTGELFF	TRBD2	TRBV6-1	TRBJ2-2	.
TGCAGTGCTAGAGATTGGGGAGGCGGAACCGGGGAGCTGTTTTTT	CSARDWGGGTGELFF	.	TRBV20-1	TRBJ2-2	many
TGTGCCAGCAGCTTATTTCTAGCGGGCGCGGAGACCCAGTACTTC	CASSLFLAGAETQYF	TRBD2	TRBV13	TRBJ2-5	many
TGTGCCAGCAGTTTATCCAGGGGGTGGGGCTACACCTTC	CASSLSRGWGYTF	TRBD1	TRBV28	TRBJ1-2	many
TGTGCCAGCAGTTTCAGACAGGGCGGGAATTCACCCCTCCACTTT	CASSFRQGGNSPLHF	TRBD1	TRBV28	TRBJ1-6	.
TGTGCCAGCAGTTTATCCTTGGGAGCGGGGGACACTGAAGCTTTCTTT	CASSLSLGAGDTEAFF	.	TRBV27	TRBJ1-1	few
TGTGCCAGCAGTGAAAGGGACAGGGGCGACTGGCGGAACACTGAAGCTTTCTTT	CASSERDRGDWRNTEAFF	TRBD1	TRBV25-1	TRBJ1-1	.
TGCAGCGCTCCTACCGACCGACCCTACGAGCAGTACTTC	CSAPTDRPYEQYF	.	TRBV29-1	TRBJ2-7	many
TGCAGTGCTAGAGTCTCCGGACTAGCGGGAGGGAAGCTTATCGAAGAGACCCAGTACTTC	CSARVSGLAGGKLIEETQYF	TRBD2	TRBV20-1	TRBJ2-5	many
TGTGCCAGCAGTCTTACTAGCCTCAAAGAGACCCAGTACTTC	CASSLTSLKETQYF	.	TRBV28	TRBJ2-5	many
TGTGCCAGCGGGACGGACTCCTATAATTCACCCCTCCACTTT	CASGTDSYNSPLHF	.	TRBV12-3/TRBV12-4	TRBJ1-6	.
TGTGCCAGCAGCGCCGGCGGGCTCGTGGGGGGCTACGAGCAGTACTTC	CASSAGGLVGGYEQYF	.	TRBV9	TRBJ2-7	.
TGTGCCAGCAGTCTAGAGGCTAGCGGGATATCCGGGGAGCTGTTTTTT	CASSLEASGISGELFF	TRBD2	TRBV11-2	TRBJ2-2	few
TGTGCCAGCAGCCGAGGACAGAGAAACACTGAAGCTTTCTTT	CASSRGQRNTEAFF	.	TRBV12-3/TRBV12-4	TRBJ1-1	.
TGTGCCAGCAGCACGGGCGGGACACTTAGCAATCAGCCCCAGCATTTT	CASSTGGTLSNQPQHF	.	TRBV7-9	TRBJ1-5	many
TGTGCCAGCAGTTTAAAACGGATGAACACTGAAGCTTTCTTT	CASSLKRMNTEAFF	.	TRBV12-3/TRBV12-4	TRBJ1-1	.
TGTGCCAGCAGGCCCGGACTAGCGGGTAAGGGGTCCTACGAGCAGTACTTC	CASRPGLAGKGSYEQYF	TRBD2	TRBV2	TRBJ2-7	many
TGTGCCAGCAGTTTATGGACGGTTTGGCGCAATCAGCCCCAGCATTTT	CASSLWTVWRNQPQHF	.	TRBV28	TRBJ1-5	many